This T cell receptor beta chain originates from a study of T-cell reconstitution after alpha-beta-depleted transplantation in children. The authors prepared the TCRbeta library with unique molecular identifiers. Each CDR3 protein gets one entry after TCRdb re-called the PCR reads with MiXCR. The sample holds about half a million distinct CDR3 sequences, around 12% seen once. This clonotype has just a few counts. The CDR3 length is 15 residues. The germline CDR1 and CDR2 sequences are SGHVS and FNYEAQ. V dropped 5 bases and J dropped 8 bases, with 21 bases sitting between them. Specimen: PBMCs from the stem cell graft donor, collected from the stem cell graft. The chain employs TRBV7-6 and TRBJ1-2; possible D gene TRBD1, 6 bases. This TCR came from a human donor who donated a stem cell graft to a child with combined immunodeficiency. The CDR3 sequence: CASSHRGGPARGYTF. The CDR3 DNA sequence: TGTGCCAGCAGCCACCGTGGGGGGCCTGCCCGAGGCTACACCTTC. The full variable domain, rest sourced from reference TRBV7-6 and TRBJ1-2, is GAGVSQSPRYKVTKRGQDVALRCDPISGHVSLYWYRQALGQGPEFLTYFNYEAQQDKSGLPNDRFSAERPEGSISTLTIQRTEQRDSAMYRCASSHRGGPARGYTFGSGTRLTVV.